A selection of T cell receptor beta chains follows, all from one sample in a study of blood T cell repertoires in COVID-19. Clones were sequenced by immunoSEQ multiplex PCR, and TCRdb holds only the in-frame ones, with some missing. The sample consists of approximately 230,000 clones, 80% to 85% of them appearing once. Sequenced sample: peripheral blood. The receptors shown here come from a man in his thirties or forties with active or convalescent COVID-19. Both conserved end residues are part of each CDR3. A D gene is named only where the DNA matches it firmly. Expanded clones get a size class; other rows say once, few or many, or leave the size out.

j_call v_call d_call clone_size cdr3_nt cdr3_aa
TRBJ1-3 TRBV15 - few TGTGCCACCAGCTCCGTCTTCGGGGGAAACACCATATATTTT CATSSVFGGNTIYF
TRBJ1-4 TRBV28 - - TGTGCCAGCAGTTTTGGAGGGACGAATGAAAAACTGTTTTTT CASSFGGTNEKLFF
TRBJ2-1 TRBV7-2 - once TGTGCCAGCAGCTTAGAACGAGACAATGAGCAGTTCTTC CASSLERDNEQFF
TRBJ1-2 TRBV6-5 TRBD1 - TGTGCCAGCAGCCGAATCAGGGGGCAGTACTATGGCTACACCTTC CASSRIRGQYYGYTF
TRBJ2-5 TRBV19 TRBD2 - TGTGCCAGTAGGCGTCGACTAGCGGGAGAAGGAGGGGAGACCCAGTACTTC CASRRRLAGEGGETQYF
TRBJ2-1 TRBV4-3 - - TGCGCCAGCAGCCAAGATTCCCAGGGCAATGAGCAGTTCTTC CASSQDSQGNEQFF
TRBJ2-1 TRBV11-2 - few TGTGCCAGCAAGAGATTATACAATGAGCAGTTCTTC CASKRLYNEQFF
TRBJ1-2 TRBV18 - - TGTGCCAGCTCACCACTTTATGCAGAGGACTATGGCTACACCTTC CASSPLYAEDYGYTF
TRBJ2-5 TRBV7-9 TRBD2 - TGTGCCAGCAGCACCCCGGGGAGGGGAGAGACCCAGTACTTC CASSTPGRGETQYF
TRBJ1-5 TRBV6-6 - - TGTGCCAGCAGTTACGGGGGGGATAGCAATCAGCCCCAGCATTTT CASSYGGDSNQPQHF
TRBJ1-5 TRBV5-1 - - TGCGCCAGCAGCTTGGACGGGTATAGCAATCAGCCCCAGCATTTT CASSLDGYSNQPQHF
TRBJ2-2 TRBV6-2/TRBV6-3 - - TGTGCCAGCAGTGCTGGGGGCGGACCAGCGAACACCGGGGAGCTGTTTTTT CASSAGGGPANTGELFF
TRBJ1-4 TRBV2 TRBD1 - TGTGCCAGCAGCGAGACAGGGTATAATGAAAAACTGTTTTTT CASSETGYNEKLFF
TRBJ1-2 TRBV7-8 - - TGTGCCAGCAGCTTCAGGGGCGAAGGCTACACCTTC CASSFRGEGYTF
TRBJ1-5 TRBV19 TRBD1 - TGTGCCAGTAGCCCACCCCAGGGACAGGGCAATCAGCCCCAGCATTTT CASSPPQGQGNQPQHF
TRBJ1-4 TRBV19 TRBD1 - TGTGCCAGTAGTGAGACGACAGGGGCCCATGAAAAACTGTTTTTT CASSETTGAHEKLFF
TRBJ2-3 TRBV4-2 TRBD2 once TGTGCCAGCAGCCAAGATTGGGGTAGCGGGGGGGGTCGGGATACGCAGTATTTT CASSQDWGSGGGRDTQYF
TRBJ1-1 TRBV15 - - TGTGCCACCAGCAGAGAGATGCGGGAAGCTTTCTTT CATSREMREAFF
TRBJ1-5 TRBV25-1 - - TGTGCCAGCAGAAGCCGGGACAATCAGCCCCAGCATTTT CASRSRDNQPQHF
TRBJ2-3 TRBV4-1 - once TGCGCCAGCAGCCAATTAGGACTTAACACAGATACGCAGTATTTT CASSQLGLNTDTQYF
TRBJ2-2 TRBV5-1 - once TGCGCCAGCAGTCCGGGCAGGGGGAACACCGGGGAGCTGTTTTTT CASSPGRGNTGELFF
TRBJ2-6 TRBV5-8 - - TGTGCCAGCAGCTTGGCCGGGGGCTCTGGGGCCAACGTCCTGACTTTC CASSLAGGSGANVLTF
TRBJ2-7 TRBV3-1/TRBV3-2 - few TGTGCCAGCAGCCATCAGGGTAGCCCCCTAAAGGGGCAGTACTTC CASSHQGSPLKGQYF
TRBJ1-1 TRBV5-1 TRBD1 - TGCGCCAGCAGCTGGGGACAGGATGAAGCTTTCTTT CASSWGQDEAFF
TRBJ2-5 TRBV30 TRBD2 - TGTGCCTGGGTAGTGGGTAGCGGGGGGGCCACAGAGACCCAGTACTTC CAWVVGSGGATETQYF
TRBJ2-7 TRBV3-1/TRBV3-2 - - TGTGCCAGCAGCCAAGTCGGGGTGTACGAGCAGTACTTC CASSQVGVYEQYF
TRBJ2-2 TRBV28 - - TGTGCCAGCAGTTTCCAGCGGAGATGGGCCGGGGAGCTGTTTTTT CASSFQRRWAGELFF
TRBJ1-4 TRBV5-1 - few TGCGCCAGCTCCCCCCAGGGGTGGGGGACTAATGAAAAACTGTTTTTT CASSPQGWGTNEKLFF
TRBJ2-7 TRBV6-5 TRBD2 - TGTGCCAGCAGTTCCCCCGAGACTAGCGCTTACGAGCAGTACTTC CASSSPETSAYEQYF
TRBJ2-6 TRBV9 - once TGTGCCAGCAGCGTAGTTCAGGGTTCAGGGGCCAACGTCCTGACTTTC CASSVVQGSGANVLTF
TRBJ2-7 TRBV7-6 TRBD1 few TGTGCCAGCAGCCCAACGACAGGGGTCGAGCAGTACTTC CASSPTTGVEQYF
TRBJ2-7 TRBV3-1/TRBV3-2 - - TGTGCCAGCAGCCGGGACTCCCGGATGGAGTACGAGCAGTACTTC CASSRDSRMEYEQYF
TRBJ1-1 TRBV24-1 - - TGTGCCACCAGTGATTTGAGGGGGGCTTTCTTT CATSDLRGAFF
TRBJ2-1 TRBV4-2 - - TGTGCCAGCAGCCAAGTTTCCTCGGACAATGAGCAGTTCTTC CASSQVSSDNEQFF
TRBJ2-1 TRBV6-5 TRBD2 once TGTGCCAGCATGCCAGGACTAGCGGGGCGTGGGCAGTTCTTC CASMPGLAGRGQFF
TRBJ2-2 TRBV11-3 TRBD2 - TGTGCCAGCAGCTCCGGGACTAGCGACTTTATGCCCGGGGAGCTGTTTTTT CASSSGTSDFMPGELFF
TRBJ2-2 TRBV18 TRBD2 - TGTGCCAGCTCACGGCTAGCGGGGGCCGCGAACACCGGGGAGCTGTTTTTT CASSRLAGAANTGELFF
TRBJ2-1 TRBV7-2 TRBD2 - TGTGCCAGTCTAGCGGGGGGGCGTGAGCAGTTCTTC CASLAGGREQFF
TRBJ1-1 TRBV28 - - TGTGCCAGCAGTTTATTAGGCAGGGGAGCTTTCTTT CASSLLGRGAFF
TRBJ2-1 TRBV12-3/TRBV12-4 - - TGTGCCAGCGAACTAGGACTCAATGAGCAGTTCTTC CASELGLNEQFF
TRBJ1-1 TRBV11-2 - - TGTGCCAGCACCACACGAGTCGTGTGGAATACAGCTAACACTGAAGCTTTCTTT CASTTRVVWNTANTEAFF
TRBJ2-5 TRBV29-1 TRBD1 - TGCAGCGTTGAAAACAGGGGGGTGGGGACCCAGTACTTC CSVENRGVGTQYF
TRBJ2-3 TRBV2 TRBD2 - TGTGCCAGCAGTTCCGGGACTAGCCCCAGAGATACGCAGTATTTT CASSSGTSPRDTQYF
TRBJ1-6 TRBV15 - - TGTGCCACCAGCAGAGTAGGGGATAATTCACCCCTCCACTTT CATSRVGDNSPLHF
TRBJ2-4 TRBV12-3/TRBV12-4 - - TGTGCCAGCAGTCTCCTCCAGGGTGGCATTCAGTACTTC CASSLLQGGIQYF
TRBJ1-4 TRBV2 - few TGTGCCAGCAGTGATAAGGGGGTTAATGAAAAACTGTTTTTT CASSDKGVNEKLFF
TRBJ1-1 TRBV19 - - TGTGCCAGTAGTATAGCCGATTCGGGGAACACTGAAGCTTTCTTT CASSIADSGNTEAFF
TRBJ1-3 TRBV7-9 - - TGTGCCAGCAGCTTAGTGGAGGTCGGAAACACCATATATTTT CASSLVEVGNTIYF
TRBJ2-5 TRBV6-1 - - TGTGCCAGCAGTGAATTGGGCAGGGAGACCCAGTACTTC CASSELGRETQYF
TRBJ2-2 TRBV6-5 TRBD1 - TGTGCCAGCAGTACCCCGGACAGGTTCACCGGGGAGCTGTTTTTT CASSTPDRFTGELFF
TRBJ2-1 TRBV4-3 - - TGCGCCAGCAGCCAAGATGGTGGCGGGGCTTACAATGAGCAGTTCTTC CASSQDGGGAYNEQFF
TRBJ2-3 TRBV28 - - TGTGCCAGCAGTTTACCCCCCGGCACAGATACGCAGTATTTT CASSLPPGTDTQYF